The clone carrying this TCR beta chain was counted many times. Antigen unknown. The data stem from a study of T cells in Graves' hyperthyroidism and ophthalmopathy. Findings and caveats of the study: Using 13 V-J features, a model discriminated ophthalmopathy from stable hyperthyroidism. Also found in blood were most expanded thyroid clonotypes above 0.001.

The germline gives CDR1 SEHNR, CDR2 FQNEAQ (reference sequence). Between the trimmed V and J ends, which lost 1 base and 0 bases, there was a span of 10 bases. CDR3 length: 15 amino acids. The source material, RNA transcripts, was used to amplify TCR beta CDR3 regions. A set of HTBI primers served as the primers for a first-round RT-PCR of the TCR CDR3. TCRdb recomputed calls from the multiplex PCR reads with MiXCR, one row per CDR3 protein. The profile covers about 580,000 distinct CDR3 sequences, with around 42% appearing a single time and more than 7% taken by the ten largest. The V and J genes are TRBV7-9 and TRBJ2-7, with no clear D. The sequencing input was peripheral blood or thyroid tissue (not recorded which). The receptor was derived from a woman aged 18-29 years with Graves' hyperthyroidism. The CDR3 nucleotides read TGTGCCAGCAGCTTAGTAGGGCGGACCTCCTACGAGCAGTACTTC. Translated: CASSLVGRTSYEQYF.